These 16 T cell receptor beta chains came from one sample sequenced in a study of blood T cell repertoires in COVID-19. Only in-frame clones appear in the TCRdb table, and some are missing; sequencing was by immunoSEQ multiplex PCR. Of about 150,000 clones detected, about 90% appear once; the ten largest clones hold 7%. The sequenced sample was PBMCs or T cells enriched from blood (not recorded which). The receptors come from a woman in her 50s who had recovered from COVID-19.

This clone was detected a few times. The CDR3 nucleotides read TGTGCCAGCAGCGTAGGACAGGGGAACTATGGCTACACCTTC. Its protein is CASSVGQGNYGYTF. The chain recombines TRBV9 with TRBJ1-2, with TRBD1 matching 8 bases. The CDR3 consists of 14 residues. Germline V gene sequence: CDR1 SGDLS, CDR2 YYNGEE. J was trimmed by 2 bases and V by 0 bases; bases with no gene match: 0.

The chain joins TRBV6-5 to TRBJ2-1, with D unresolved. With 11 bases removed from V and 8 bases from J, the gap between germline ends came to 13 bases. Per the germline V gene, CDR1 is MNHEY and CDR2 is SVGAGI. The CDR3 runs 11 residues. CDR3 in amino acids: CAVSPRDEQFF. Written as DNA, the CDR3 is TGTGCCGTTAGCCCTCGAGATGAGCAGTTCTTC.

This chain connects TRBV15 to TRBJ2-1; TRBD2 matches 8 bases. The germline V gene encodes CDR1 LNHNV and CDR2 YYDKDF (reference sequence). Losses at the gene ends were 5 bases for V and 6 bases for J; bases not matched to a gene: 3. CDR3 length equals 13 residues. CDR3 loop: CATSWTSLNEQFF. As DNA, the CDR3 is TGTGCCACCAGCTGGACTAGCCTCAATGAGCAGTTCTTC.

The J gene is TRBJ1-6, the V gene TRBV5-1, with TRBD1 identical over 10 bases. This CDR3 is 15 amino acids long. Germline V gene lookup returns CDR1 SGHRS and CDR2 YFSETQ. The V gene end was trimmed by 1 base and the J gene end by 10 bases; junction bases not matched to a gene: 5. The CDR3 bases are TGCGCCAGCAGCTTGACTGGGACAGGGGAATCACCCCTCCACTTT. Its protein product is CASSLTGTGESPLHF.

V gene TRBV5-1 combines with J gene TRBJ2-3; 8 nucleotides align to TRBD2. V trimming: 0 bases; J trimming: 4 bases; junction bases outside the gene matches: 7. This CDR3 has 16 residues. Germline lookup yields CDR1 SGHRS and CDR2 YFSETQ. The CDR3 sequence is CASSLATSAGADTQYF. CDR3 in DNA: TGCGCCAGCAGCTTGGCGACTAGCGCAGGAGCAGATACGCAGTATTTT.

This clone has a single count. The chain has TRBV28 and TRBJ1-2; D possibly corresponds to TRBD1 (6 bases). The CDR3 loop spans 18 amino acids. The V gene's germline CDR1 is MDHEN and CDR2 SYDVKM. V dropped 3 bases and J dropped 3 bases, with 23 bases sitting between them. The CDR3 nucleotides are TGTGCCAGCAGTTTCATCCCCTATACAGGGTCGTTAGACTATGGCTACACCTTC. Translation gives CASSFIPYTGSLDYGYTF.

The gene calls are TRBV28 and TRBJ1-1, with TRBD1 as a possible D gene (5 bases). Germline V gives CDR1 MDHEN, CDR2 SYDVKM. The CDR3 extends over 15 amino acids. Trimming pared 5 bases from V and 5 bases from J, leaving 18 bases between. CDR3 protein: CASSPPRALWTEAFF. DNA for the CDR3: TGTGCCAGCAGTCCGCCCAGGGCCTTATGGACTGAAGCTTTCTTT.

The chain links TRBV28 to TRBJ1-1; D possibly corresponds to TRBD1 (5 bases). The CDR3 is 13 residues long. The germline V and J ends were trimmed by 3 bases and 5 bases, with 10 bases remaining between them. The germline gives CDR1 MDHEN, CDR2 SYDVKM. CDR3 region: CASSFRGRTEAFF. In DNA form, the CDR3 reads TGTGCCAGCAGTTTTCGGGGGAGGACTGAAGCTTTCTTT.

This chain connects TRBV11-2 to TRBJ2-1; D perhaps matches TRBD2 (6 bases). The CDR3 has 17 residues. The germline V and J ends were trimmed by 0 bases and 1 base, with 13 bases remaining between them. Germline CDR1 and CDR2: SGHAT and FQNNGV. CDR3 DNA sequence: TGTGCCAGCAGCTTAGATCGGAGGGAGCGATCCTACAATGAGCAGTTCTTC. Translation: CASSLDRRERSYNEQFF.

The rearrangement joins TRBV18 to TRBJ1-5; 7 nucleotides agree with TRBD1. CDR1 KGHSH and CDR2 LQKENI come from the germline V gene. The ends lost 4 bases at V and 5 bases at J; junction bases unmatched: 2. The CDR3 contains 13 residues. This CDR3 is CASSLGTDQPQHF. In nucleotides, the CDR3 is TGTGCCAGCTCACTTGGGACAGATCAGCCCCAGCATTTT.

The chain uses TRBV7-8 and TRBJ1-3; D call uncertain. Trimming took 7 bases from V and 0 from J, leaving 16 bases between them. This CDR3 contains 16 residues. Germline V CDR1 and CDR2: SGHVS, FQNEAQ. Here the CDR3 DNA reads TGTGCCAGCAACGCCAATGAGCTATCCTCTGGAAACACCATATATTTT. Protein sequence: CASNANELSSGNTIYF. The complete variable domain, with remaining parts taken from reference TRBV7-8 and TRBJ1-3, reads GAGVSQSPRYKVAKRGQDVALRCDPISGHVSLFWYQQALGQGPEFLTYFQNEAQLDKSGLPSDRFFAERPEGSVSTLKIQRTQQEDSAVYLCASNANELSSGNTIYFGEGSWLTVV.

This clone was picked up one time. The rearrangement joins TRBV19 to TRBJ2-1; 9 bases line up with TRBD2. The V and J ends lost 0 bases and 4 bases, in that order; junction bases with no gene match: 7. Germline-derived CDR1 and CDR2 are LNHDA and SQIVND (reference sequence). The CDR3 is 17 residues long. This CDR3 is CASSIDPLAGLYNEQFF. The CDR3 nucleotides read TGTGCCAGTAGTATAGATCCCCTAGCGGGATTATACAATGAGCAGTTCTTC. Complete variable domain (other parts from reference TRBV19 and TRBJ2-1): DGGITQSPKYLFRKEGQNVTLSCEQNLNHDAMYWYRQDPGQGLRLIYYSQIVNDFQKGDIAEGYSVSREKKESFPLTVTSAQKNPTAFYLCASSIDPLAGLYNEQFFGPGTRLTVL.

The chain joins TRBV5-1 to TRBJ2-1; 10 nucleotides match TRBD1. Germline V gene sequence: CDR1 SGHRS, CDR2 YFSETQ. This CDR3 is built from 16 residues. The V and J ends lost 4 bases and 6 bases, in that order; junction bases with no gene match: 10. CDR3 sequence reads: CASSLRQGASGNEQFF. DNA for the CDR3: TGCGCCAGCAGCCTCAGACAGGGGGCATCAGGCAATGAGCAGTTCTTC.

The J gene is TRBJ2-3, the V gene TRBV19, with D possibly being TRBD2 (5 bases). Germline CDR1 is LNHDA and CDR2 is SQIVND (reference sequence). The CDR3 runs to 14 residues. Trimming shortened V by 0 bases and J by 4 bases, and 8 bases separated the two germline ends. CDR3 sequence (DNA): TGTGCCAGTAGTATAGAGGTGAGGGCAGATACGCAGTATTTT. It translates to CASSIEVRADTQYF.

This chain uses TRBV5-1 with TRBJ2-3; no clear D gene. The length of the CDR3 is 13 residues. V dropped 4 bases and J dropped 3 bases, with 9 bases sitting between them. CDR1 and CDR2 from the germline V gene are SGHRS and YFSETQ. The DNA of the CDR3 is TGCGCCAGCAGCGTTGACACGACAGATACGCAGTATTTT. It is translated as CASSVDTTDTQYF.

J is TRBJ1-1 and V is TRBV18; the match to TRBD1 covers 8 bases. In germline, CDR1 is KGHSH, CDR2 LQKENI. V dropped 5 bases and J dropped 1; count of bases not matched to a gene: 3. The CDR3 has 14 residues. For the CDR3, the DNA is TGTGCCAGCTCAAAGACAGGGGCGAACACTGAAGCTTTCTTT. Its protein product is CASSKTGANTEAFF.